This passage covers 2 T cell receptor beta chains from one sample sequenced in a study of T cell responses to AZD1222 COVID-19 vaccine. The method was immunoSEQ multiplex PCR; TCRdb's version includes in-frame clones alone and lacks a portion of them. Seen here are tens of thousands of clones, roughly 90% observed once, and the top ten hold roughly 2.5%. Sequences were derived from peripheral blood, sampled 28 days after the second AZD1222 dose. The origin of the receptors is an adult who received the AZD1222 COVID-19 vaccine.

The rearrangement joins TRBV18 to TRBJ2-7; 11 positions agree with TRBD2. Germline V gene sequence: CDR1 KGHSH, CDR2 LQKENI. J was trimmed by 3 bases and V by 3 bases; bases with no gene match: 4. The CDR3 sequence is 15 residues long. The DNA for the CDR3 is TGTGCCAGCTCACCGGGGCTAGCGGGAGGCTACGAGCAGTACTTC. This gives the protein CASSPGLAGGYEQYF.

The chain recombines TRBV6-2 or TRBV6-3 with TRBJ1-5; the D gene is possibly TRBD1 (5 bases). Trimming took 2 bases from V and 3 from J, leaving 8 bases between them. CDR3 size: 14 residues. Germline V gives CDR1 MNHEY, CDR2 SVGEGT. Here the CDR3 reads CASSYAGTNQPQHF. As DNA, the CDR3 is TGTGCCAGCAGTTACGCGGGGACCAATCAGCCCCAGCATTTT.